This TCR beta chain was obtained from a study of T cells after yellow fever vaccination. Whole-study context: Low-cell-number fractions were prepared with SMART-Seq v4 Ultra Low Input.

This clonotype was observed at least ten times. Its target is unknown. TCRdb itself ran the 5' RACE reads through MiXCR, one entry per CDR3 protein. The table shows some 120,000 distinct CDR3 sequences, with 8% to 9.5% occurring only once. General observations from the study: Repertoires sorted by FACS could include abundant clonotypes that are contaminants from the bulk population. Though it reached lower strength, the secondary response hit its peak faster, day 5 versus 15.

This CDR3 contains 15 residues. V was pared by 7 bases and J by 0 bases, with 17 bases between. Germline assignment: CDR1 SQVTM and CDR2 ANQGSEA. This TCR was sampled from a man in his thirties or forties who received the YFV17D yellow fever vaccine. The source was CD8+ T cells sorted from PBMCs, collected 45 days after the yellow fever booster vaccination. The chain combines TRBV29-1 with TRBJ2-3, with D uncertain. Written as DNA, the CDR3 is TGCAGCGCCAGACGGGTTATAGCTAGCACAGATACGCAGTATTTT. Encoded protein: CSARRVIASTDTQYF.